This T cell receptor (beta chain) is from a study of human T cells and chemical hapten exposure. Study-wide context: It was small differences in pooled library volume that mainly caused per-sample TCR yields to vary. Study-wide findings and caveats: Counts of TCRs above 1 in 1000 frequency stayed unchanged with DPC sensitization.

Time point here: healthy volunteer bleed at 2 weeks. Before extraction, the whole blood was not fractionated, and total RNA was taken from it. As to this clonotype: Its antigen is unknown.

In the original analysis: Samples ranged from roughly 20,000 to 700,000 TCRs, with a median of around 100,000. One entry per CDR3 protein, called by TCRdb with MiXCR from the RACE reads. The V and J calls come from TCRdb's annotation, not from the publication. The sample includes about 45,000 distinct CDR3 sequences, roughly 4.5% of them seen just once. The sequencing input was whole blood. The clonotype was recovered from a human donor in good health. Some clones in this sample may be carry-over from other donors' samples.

CDR3 bases: TGTGCTAGTGGTGCCGCCCCGGGACCTGCTTTCTTT. Encoded protein: CASGAAPGPAFF. This sequence joins TRBV12-5 and TRBJ1-1, with D possibly being TRBD1 (5 bases). The CDR3 contains 12 residues. The V and J ends lost 5 bases and 11 bases respectively, with 15 bases between them. Germline lookup yields CDR1 LGHNT and CDR2 FRNRAP.